These T cell receptor beta chains were read from a single sample in a study of blood T cell repertoires in COVID-19. Profiled with immunoSEQ multiplex PCR; TCRdb holds only in-frame clones, not every one. Of a few hundred thousand clones listed, around 80% are singletons. Sequencing was performed on peripheral blood. These TCRs come from a woman aged 40 to 49 who had recovered from COVID-19. Both conserved end residues are part of each CDR3. Each record gives: V gene, J gene, clone size, D gene, CDR3 DNA, CDR3 protein. A D gene is named only where the DNA matches it firmly. Not all rows give a size; the values are once, few, many and, for expanded clones, a class.

TRBV5-5	TRBJ2-3	.	.	TGTGCCAGCAGCCCGGAAGGGGGTCTTGTCACAGATACGCAGTATTTT	CASSPEGGLVTDTQYF
TRBV19	TRBJ2-5	.	.	TGTGCCAGTAAAGCAGGGGATAAGAAAAAGACCCAGTACTTC	CASKAGDKKKTQYF
TRBV28	TRBJ1-2	.	TRBD1	TGTGCCAGCAGTGATTTAAACCGGGACAGGGGCCATGGCTACACCTTC	CASSDLNRDRGHGYTF
TRBV2	TRBJ2-7	.	TRBD2	TGTGCCAGCAGTCCACGGGACTACTCCTACGAGCAGTACTTC	CASSPRDYSYEQYF
TRBV30	TRBJ1-5	few	.	TGTGCCTGGAGTGTAATGGGGGGTTATCAGCCCCAGCATTTT	CAWSVMGGYQPQHF
TRBV24-1	TRBJ2-1	few	TRBD1	TGTGCCACCAGAGGGACAGGGGGCTCTAATGAGCAGTTCTTC	CATRGTGGSNEQFF
TRBV5-1	TRBJ1-3	.	.	TGCGCCAGCAGCTTACCCCAGACTGGGTTCTCTGGAAACACCATATATTTT	CASSLPQTGFSGNTIYF
TRBV6-2/TRBV6-3	TRBJ1-5	once	.	TGTGCCAGCAGTTACTTTCTTCAGCCCCAGCATTTT	CASSYFLQPQHF
TRBV12-3/TRBV12-4	TRBJ2-7	.	.	TGTGCCAGCAGTTATTCAGGGTTTTACGAGCAGTACTTC	CASSYSGFYEQYF
TRBV5-8	TRBJ2-2	.	TRBD1	TGTGCCAGCAGCACTGGACAGGGATTGGACACCGGGGAGCTGTTTTTT	CASSTGQGLDTGELFF
TRBV2	TRBJ1-5	many	.	TGTGCCAGCAGTGAATTTTCAGGAGGCCAGCCCCAGCATTTT	CASSEFSGGQPQHF
TRBV7-9	TRBJ2-7	.	TRBD1	TGTGCCAGCAGCTTCGGGACAGGGGAATCCTACGAGCAGTACTTC	CASSFGTGESYEQYF
TRBV7-8	TRBJ2-5	.	TRBD2	TGTGCCAGCAGCCCGGGACTAGCGTTCCAAGAGACCCAGTACTTC	CASSPGLAFQETQYF
TRBV10-3	TRBJ1-5	.	.	TGTGCCATCAGTGAGGGGAGGGGAGGGCAGCCCCAGCATTTT	CAISEGRGGQPQHF
TRBV3-1/TRBV3-2	TRBJ2-4	once	TRBD1	TGTGCCAGCAGCCAAGAAGGGACAGGCTACTACTTC	CASSQEGTGYYF
TRBV7-8	TRBJ1-2	.	TRBD1	TGTGCCAGCAGCCCGGGACAGACCTATGGCTACACCTTC	CASSPGQTYGYTF
TRBV4-1	TRBJ2-1	.	.	TGCGCCAGCAGCCAAGATGTGGGGCTCAGGGACTCCTACAATGAGCAGTTCTTC	CASSQDVGLRDSYNEQFF
TRBV7-9	TRBJ2-3	.	TRBD2	TGTGCCAGCAGTCCCCCCGGACTAGCGTACACAGATACGCAGTATTTT	CASSPPGLAYTDTQYF
TRBV29-1	TRBJ2-7	.	.	TGCAGCGCCGCTACAGACTACGAGCAGTACTTC	CSAATDYEQYF
TRBV2	TRBJ2-3	.	TRBD2	TGTGCCAGCGGTGCGGGGGGGTTAGATACGCAGTATTTT	CASGAGGLDTQYF
TRBV18	TRBJ2-7	.	.	TGTGCCAGCTCACCACCGTACGGGGGTGGGGTCAACGAGCAGTACTTC	CASSPPYGGGVNEQYF
TRBV7-2	TRBJ2-4	.	.	TGTGCCAGCAGCCCCCTCGGGGATCTAGCCAAAAACATTCAGTACTTC	CASSPLGDLAKNIQYF
TRBV7-9	TRBJ2-7	.	TRBD2	TGTGCCAGCAGCTCGGAAGCGGGGGGCATCGACGAGCAGTACTTC	CASSSEAGGIDEQYF
TRBV10-1	TRBJ2-3	.	.	TGCGCCAGCAGTACAGGGTCCTTTCAGGGGACGCAGTATTTT	CASSTGSFQGTQYF
TRBV6-5	TRBJ1-1	.	.	TGTGCCAGCAGTTACTCGAACGGGGGTGGCACTGAAGCTTTCTTT	CASSYSNGGGTEAFF
TRBV2	TRBJ1-1	.	.	TGTGCCAGCGACGACAGAATAAACACTGAAGCTTTCTTT	CASDDRINTEAFF
TRBV5-6	TRBJ2-1	.	TRBD2	TGTGCCAGCAGCACGGGACTAGCGGATTACAATGAGCAGTTCTTC	CASSTGLADYNEQFF
TRBV7-2	TRBJ2-1	.	.	TGTGCCAGCAGCTTAGTCGGCAGCGGCTCCTACAATGAGCAGTTCTTC	CASSLVGSGSYNEQFF
TRBV5-1	TRBJ1-4	.	.	TGCGCCAGCAGCTTAGGGGGATCTGAGGATGAAAAACTGTTTTTT	CASSLGGSEDEKLFF
TRBV7-2	TRBJ2-7	.	.	TGTGCCAGCAGCCCGGTAGACTCTGGCGAGCAGTACTTC	CASSPVDSGEQYF
TRBV24-1	TRBJ1-1	.	.	TGTGCCACCAGAATCGGGGAGAACACTGAAGCTTTCTTT	CATRIGENTEAFF
TRBV6-5	TRBJ2-3	.	.	TGTGCCAGCAGTTACTCGCGGCTAGGCACAGATACGCAGTATTTT	CASSYSRLGTDTQYF
TRBV6-2/TRBV6-3	TRBJ2-7	.	.	TGTGCCAGCAGTTACGAACCGCGGTACGAGCAGTACTTC	CASSYEPRYEQYF
TRBV5-8	TRBJ2-4	.	TRBD1	TGTGCCAGCAGGACAGGGCCGGAAAACATTCAGTACTTC	CASRTGPENIQYF
TRBV11-2	TRBJ1-2	few	.	TGTGCCAGCAGCCCCACGCCAGGGGCAATTGGCTACACCTTC	CASSPTPGAIGYTF
TRBV24-1	TRBJ1-2	.	TRBD1	TGTGCCACCAGTGATGGACAGGGAGGCTATGGCTACACCTTC	CATSDGQGGYGYTF
TRBV28	TRBJ2-5	.	TRBD2	TGTGCCAGCAGACGTAGCGGGGGGCCCGAAGAGACCCAGTACTTC	CASRRSGGPEETQYF
TRBV28	TRBJ1-1	.	.	TGTGCCAGCAGTGATGGGGACATATGGAACACTGAAGCTTTCTTT	CASSDGDIWNTEAFF
TRBV4-2	TRBJ1-2	.	.	TGTGCCAGCAGCCAAGAGGTGCGATTGGGCTACACCTTC	CASSQEVRLGYTF
TRBV29-1	TRBJ1-5	.	TRBD1	TGCAGCGTTGGGGAGAGGGACAGGAATCAGCCCCAGCATTTT	CSVGERDRNQPQHF
TRBV7-9	TRBJ1-2	.	.	TGTGCCAGCAACAGCCTCAACTATGGCTACACCTTC	CASNSLNYGYTF
TRBV20-1	TRBJ1-5	.	TRBD1	TGCAGTGCTAGTCTCTCGGGACAGGTTGGCAATCAGCCCCAGCATTTT	CSASLSGQVGNQPQHF
TRBV6-6	TRBJ1-1	.	.	TGTGCCAGCACCGGGGGGGTTGAAGCTTTCTTT	CASTGGVEAFF